This entry features one T cell receptor beta chain sequence. The target antigen is unknown. An end of the junction does not agree with germline; a read error may underlie this. Researchers generated TCR beta cDNA from 500 ng of total RNA, relying on a constant-region primer. Three nested multiplex PCR rounds of slightly modified ARM-PCR generated TCR beta libraries. With TRBV1-TRBV30 forward primers and a C-beta reverse primer, the first two PCR rounds were run for 9 to 10 cycles each. One entry per CDR3 protein, called by TCRdb with MiXCR from the multiplex PCR reads. The sample lists 190,000 or so distinct CDR3 sequences; less than 65% were seen once. The entry originates in a study of tumor-infiltrating lymphocytes in primary liver carcinoma. Study in general: Samples gave roughly 3.65 to 7.13 million productive TCRbeta reads, similar across tissue types.

The source of the blood RNA was unsorted whole blood, and germline DNA was extracted as well. The CDR3 runs 16 residues. Germline CDR1 is MNHNS and CDR2 is SASEGT. Study-wide points: Tumor tissue displayed a significantly greater top-250-clone fraction than blood (p = 0.039). Owing to bulk unsorted samples, no comparison was made between CD4+ and CD8+ repertoires.

This receptor was obtained from a woman aged 55-69 years with primary liver carcinoma and hepatitis B virus infection. The rearrangement uses TRBV6-1 and TRBJ2-7, with 12 bases matching TRBD2. Sequencing used peripheral blood. The CDR3 nucleotides read TGTGCCAGCAGTCCTCCTACTAGCGGGGGGAGATACGGGCAGTACTTC. This translates into CASSPPTSGGRYGQYF.